This record looks at one TCR beta chain sequence and its context. What it binds is not known. The data derive from a study of blood T cells in healthy people across ages. Overall study results and limits: Per-million-T-cell TCR beta diversity fell roughly linearly with age. The donors' CMV status was not determined, possibly confounding changes in expanded clonotypes.

Donor samples were obtained from healthy Caucasian individuals from Russia, aged about 6 to 95. This CDR3 is built from 12 residues. CDR1 and CDR2 from the germline V gene are SGHKS and YYEKEE (reference sequence). The ends were cut back, 4 bases at V and 5 bases at J, with 9 bases in the middle. The authors ran a second PCR of roughly 6 to 11 cycles using a sample-barcoded 5' primer and a J-beta primer mix. TCRdb re-analysed the 5' RACE reads in MiXCR, keeping a single row per CDR3 protein. The table lists around 940,000 distinct CDR3 sequences, just over 50% of them singletons. Sequenced sample: blood. This rearrangement joins TRBV5-5 to TRBJ1-2; no clear D. The receptor was isolated from a woman in her fifties or sixties in good health. In nucleotides, the CDR3 is TGTGCCAGCAGCCCACGGAGGTATGGCTACACCTTC. It is translated as CASSPRRYGYTF.